Presented here are 16 T cell receptor beta chains from one specimen sequenced in a study of cytomegalovirus exposure and HLA in healthy donors. In the PCR, 60 Vbeta and 13 Jbeta primers were used. This table comes from immunoSEQ multiplex PCR, and its TCRdb copy is limited to in-frame clones, with some not included. Altogether 30,000 to 35,000 clones are present, 80% being singletons, with the ten largest covering roughly 5.6%. Sequencing used PBMCs. The receptors stem from a male donor in good health and CMV-seronegative.

J is TRBJ2-1 and V is TRBV29-1; 9 positions match TRBD1. The ends lost 4 bases at V and 8 bases at J; junction bases unmatched: 12. The CDR3 covers 15 residues. CDR1 and CDR2 from the germline V gene are SQVTM and ANQGSEA. CDR3 sequence: CSVGGTGTGFYEQFF. In nucleotides, the CDR3 is TGCAGCGTTGGGGGGACCGGGACAGGGTTCTATGAGCAGTTCTTC.

This chain connects TRBV7-2 to TRBJ2-7; D is uncertain. The CDR3 consists of 13 residues. Germline V gene lookup returns CDR1 SGHTA and CDR2 FQGNSA. V was clipped by 2 bases and J by 1 base, with 6 bases between them. CDR3 sequence: CASSLPPSYEQYF. In DNA form, the CDR3 reads TGTGCCAGCAGCTTACCTCCGTCCTACGAGCAGTACTTC.

In this sample, this clone turned up once. The CDR3 spells CATRATSPNTGELFF. Written as DNA, the CDR3 is TGTGCCACCCGCGCGACTAGCCCGAACACCGGGGAGCTGTTTTTT. The chain is built from TRBV15 and TRBJ2-2; 7 bases line up with TRBD2. V was pared by 8 bases and J by 0 bases, with 6 bases of the junction left unmatched. The CDR3 consists of 15 residues. The V gene's germline CDR1 is LNHNV and CDR2 YYDKDF (reference sequence).

This clone was counted only a few times. A read error may account for a junction end that differs from germline. The chain couples TRBV30 to TRBJ2-5, with 11 bases lining up with TRBD2. Germline CDR1 GTSNPN, CDR2 SVGIG (reference sequence). CDR3 length: 16 amino acids. CDR3 in DNA: TGTGCCTGGAGTGTCTTAGCGGGAGGGCCTCAAGGGACCCAGTACTTC. Residues: CAWSVLAGGPQGTQYF. Full variable domain (rest looked up from reference TRBV30 and TRBJ2-5): SQTIHQWPATLVQPVGSPLSLECTVEGTSNPNLYWYRQAAGRGLQLLFYSVGIGQISSEVPQNLSASRPQDRQFILSSKKLLLSDSGFYLCAWSVLAGGPQGTQYFGPGTRLLVL.

A single count supports this clone. This sequence joins TRBV7-2 and TRBJ1-5; D call uncertain. The CDR3 runs 13 residues. Germline values: CDR1 SGHTA, CDR2 FQGNSA. The germline V and J ends were trimmed by 4 bases and 2 bases, with 6 bases remaining between them. This CDR3 is CASSSQGNQPQHF. The CDR3 DNA is TGTGCCAGCAGCTCGCAGGGCAATCAGCCCCAGCATTTT.

This chain connects TRBV27 to TRBJ1-2, with TRBD1 matching 9 bases. Germline V gives CDR1 MNHEY, CDR2 SMNVEV (reference sequence). CDR3 length: 12 amino acids. CDR3 bases: TGTGGGGGGGACAGGGCGAACTATGGCTACACCTTC. Translating it yields CGGDRANYGYTF.

This chain links TRBV25-1 with TRBJ2-7, with 8 bases fitting TRBD1. V lost 8 bases to trimming and J lost 1 base; unmatched junction nucleotides: 10. CDR1 is MGHDK and CDR2 is SYGVNS in the germline V gene. CDR3 length equals 15 residues. The CDR3 here is CASANSGTGSYEQYF. The CDR3 DNA is TGTGCCAGCGCGAACTCCGGGACAGGTTCCTACGAGCAGTACTTC.

The chain couples TRBV2 to TRBJ1-3; a possible D gene is TRBD1 (5 bases). The CDR3 is 15 amino acids. V lost 3 bases and J lost 3, with 12 bases in between. Germline V gene lookup returns CDR1 SNHLY and CDR2 FYNNEI. The CDR3 protein is CASSEQGIGGNTIYF. CDR3 DNA: TGTGCCAGCAGTGAGCAGGGTATAGGTGGAAACACCATATATTTT.

This chain connects TRBV10-1 to TRBJ1-1; D not resolved. The V end lost 2 bases, the J end lost 0 bases, and 7 bases lay between the germline ends. The CDR3 has 14 residues. The germline gives CDR1 WNHNN, CDR2 SYGVQD (reference sequence). The CDR3, as DNA: TGCGCCAGCAGTGAGCTGAGGGTGAACACTGAAGCTTTCTTT. Translating gives CASSELRVNTEAFF.

The J gene is TRBJ2-1, the V gene TRBV28; TRBD2 matches at 9 bases. Germline V lookup: CDR1 MDHEN, CDR2 SYDVKM. The CDR3 has 18 amino acids. V lost 2 bases, J lost 0 bases, and 8 bases stayed unmatched. CDR3 in amino acids: CASSLPPSSGVSYNEQFF. CDR3 nucleotides: TGTGCCAGCAGTTTACCCCCTTCTAGCGGGGTCTCCTACAATGAGCAGTTCTTC.

The J gene is TRBJ2-1, the V gene TRBV4-2, with TRBD1 identical over 10 bases. The germline gives CDR1 LGHNA, CDR2 YNFKEQ. The junction had 11 bases not matched to a gene; V was cut back by 0 bases and J by 12 bases. The CDR3 is made up of 16 amino acids. CDR3 coding DNA: TGTGCCAGCAGCCAAGATAAGGGACAGGGGTGGAGTGGGCAGTTCTTC. This codes for CASSQDKGQGWSGQFF.

The rearrangement uses TRBV6-5 and TRBJ1-2, with D maybe TRBD1 (5 bases). V gave up 8 bases and J gave up 0 bases, with 10 bases separating them. Per the germline V gene, CDR1 is MNHEY and CDR2 is SVGAGI. This CDR3 is 13 amino acids long. The CDR3 spells CASGASANYGYTF. The CDR3 region has the DNA TGTGCCAGCGGGGCAAGCGCTAACTATGGCTACACCTTC.

The rearrangement links TRBV27 to TRBJ1-2; unclear D gene. CDR1 is MNHEY and CDR2 is SMNVEV in the germline V gene (reference sequence). The CDR3 totals 12 residues. V shed 5 bases and J shed 8 bases, with 12 bases lying between them. DNA of the CDR3: TGTGCCAGCAGTCCCAGACATGGAGGCTACACCTTC. It specifies CASSPRHGGYTF.

CDR3 region: CASRSGRGDSPLHF. The DNA of the CDR3 is TGCGCCAGCAGGTCGGGACGGGGGGATTCACCCCTCCACTTT. The chain employs TRBV4-1 and TRBJ1-6; TRBD1 might be the D (5 bases). CDR3 size: 14 residues. Germline CDR1 reads MGHRA; CDR2 reads YSYEKL. V gave up 6 bases and J gave up 8 bases, with 14 bases separating them.

The chain combines TRBV29-1 with TRBJ2-3; TRBD2 matches at 8 bases. In germline, CDR1 is SQVTM, CDR2 ANQGSEA. Trimming cost V 1 base and J 4 bases; bases outside gene matches: 4. The CDR3 is made up of 14 amino acids. The CDR3 DNA follows: TGCAGCGTTGAAGTCGGGGGGGCGTCAGATACGCAGTATTTT. Translating gives CSVEVGGASDTQYF.

The J gene is TRBJ1-1, the V gene TRBV4-1, with a possible D match to TRBD1 (5 bases). Germline CDR1 MGHRA, CDR2 YSYEKL. V was cut by 1 base and J by 1 base, with 13 bases left in between. The CDR3 consists of 16 residues. CDR3: CASSQAEVRGNTEAFF. The DNA of the CDR3 is TGCGCCAGCAGCCAAGCTGAGGTTAGGGGGAACACTGAAGCTTTCTTT.